The 27 T cell receptor beta chains below all came from one sample that was sequenced in a study of T cell changes during pregnancy in multiple sclerosis. The data were produced by immunoSEQ multiplex PCR, yet TCRdb's version contains in-frame clones alone and is incomplete. Here the sample spans approximately 100,000 clones, 92% being singletons. Sequencing used peripheral blood, obtained after pregnancy. All receptors derive from a female donor in good health, enrolled as a control in a pregnancy study.

The V and J genes are TRBV19 and TRBJ2-3; weak D call: TRBD1 (6 bases). Trimming cost V 5 bases and J 2 bases, with 17 bases left between them. This CDR3 comprises 16 residues. The V gene's germline CDR1 is LNHDA and CDR2 SQIVND (reference sequence). CDR3 DNA sequence: TGTGCCAGTAGTCGGACCGGGACACTCATCACAGATACGCAGTATTTT. Residues: CASSRTGTLITDTQYF. Full variable domain (missing parts from reference TRBV19 and TRBJ2-3): DGGITQSPKYLFRKEGQNVTLSCEQNLNHDAMYWYRQDPGQGLRLIYYSQIVNDFQKGDIAEGYSVSREKKESFPLTVTSAQKNPTAFYLCASSRTGTLITDTQYFGPGTRLTVL.

The chain links TRBV6-1 to TRBJ2-4, with D unresolved. CDR1 and CDR2 (germline): MNHNS, SASEGT. V gave up 3 bases and J gave up 9 bases, with 12 bases separating them. CDR3 size: 13 residues. The CDR3 is CASSERSPGIQYF. DNA for the CDR3: TGTGCCAGCAGTGAGAGATCGCCGGGCATTCAGTACTTC.

CDR3 bases: TGTGCCAGCAGTGTCACAGCAGCGGGTCAGCCCCAGCATTTT. It is translated as CASSVTAAGQPQHF. The chain has TRBV28 and TRBJ1-5; the D is unclear. This CDR3 has 14 residues. The germline V gene encodes CDR1 MDHEN and CDR2 SYDVKM. V was shortened by 5 bases and J by 6 bases, with 14 bases between the two germline ends.

This chain joins TRBV18 and TRBJ2-3, with TRBD1 identical over 8 bases. V lost 0 bases to trimming and J lost 4 bases; unmatched junction nucleotides: 6. This CDR3 spans 16 amino acids. Germline CDR1 reads KGHSH; CDR2 reads LQKENI. CDR3 sequence reads: CASSPPYRGSPDTQYF. In DNA form, the CDR3 reads TGTGCCAGCTCACCACCCTACAGGGGGTCGCCAGATACGCAGTATTTT.

The chain has TRBV6-5 and TRBJ1-2; no reliable D call. Germline V CDR1 and CDR2: MNHEY, SVGAGI. There are 14 residues in the CDR3. Deletions cut 5 bases from V and 8 bases from J, with 18 bases between. The DNA for the CDR3 is TGTGCCAGCAGTCCGACCGGGAAGGTGGGAGGCTACACCTTC. Amino acids: CASSPTGKVGGYTF.

DNA of the CDR3: TGTGCCAGCCGAGGGACAGGGTTGAATTCACCCCTCCACTTT. Its protein is CASRGTGLNSPLHF. The chain has TRBV25-1 and TRBJ1-6, with 9 bases matching TRBD1. The CDR3 spans 14 residues. The trim removed 8 bases at V and 7 bases at J, leaving 6 bases unmatched. Germline V gene data show CDR1 as MGHDK and CDR2 as SYGVNS.

This clone was seen once. The chain joins TRBV29-1 to TRBJ2-7, with a possible D match to TRBD1 (5 bases). The CDR3 runs to 11 residues. CDR1 SQVTM and CDR2 ANQGSEA come from the germline V gene. Trimming shortened V by 5 bases and J by 6 bases, and 11 bases separated the two germline ends. The CDR3 region has the DNA TGCAGCGTTTATAAGGGGCTCGAGCAGTACTTC. It codes for CSVYKGLEQYF.

The chain carries TRBV9 and TRBJ2-7; possibly TRBD2 for D (5 bases). Per germline, CDR1 SGDLS and CDR2 YYNGEE. This CDR3 has 11 residues. Trimming left V 3 bases short and J 8 bases short, with 9 bases between. CDR3 bases: TGTGCCAGCAGCGAGAGGGAGCAGCAGTACTTC. Protein product: CASSEREQQYF. Full variable domain (missing parts from reference TRBV9 and TRBJ2-7): DSGVTQTPKHLITATGQRVTLRCSPRSGDLSVYWYQQSLDQGLQFLIQYYNGEERAKGNILERFSAQQFPDLHSELNLSSLELGDSALYFCASSEREQQYFGPGTRLTVT.

The chain joins TRBV6-1 to TRBJ2-7; D perhaps matches TRBD2 (6 bases). Germline CDR1 is MNHNS and CDR2 is SASEGT. V lost 7 bases and J lost 4, with 14 bases in between. CDR3 size: 13 residues. The CDR3 reads CASIMGGTYEQYF. CDR3 in DNA: TGTGCCAGCATAATGGGGGGTACGTACGAGCAGTACTTC.

The chain links TRBV19 to TRBJ1-2; TRBD1 matches 9 bases. In germline, CDR1 is LNHDA, CDR2 SQIVND (reference sequence). The CDR3 is 17 amino acids. The V segment lost 0 bases and the J segment 8 bases; nucleotides outside the gene matches: 13. CDR3 sequence (DNA): TGTGCCAGTAGTATAGATGTGACAGGGGGGCCTCGAGCGGGCTACACCTTC. This gives the protein CASSIDVTGGPRAGYTF. Full variable domain (missing parts from reference TRBV19 and TRBJ1-2): DGGITQSPKYLFRKEGQNVTLSCEQNLNHDAMYWYRQDPGQGLRLIYYSQIVNDFQKGDIAEGYSVSREKKESFPLTVTSAQKNPTAFYLCASSIDVTGGPRAGYTFGSGTRLTVV.

The chain joins TRBV4-2 to TRBJ2-7; 11 bases are a match to TRBD2. CDR1 and CDR2 (germline): LGHNA, YNFKEQ. V trimming: 3 bases; J trimming: 3 bases; junction bases outside the gene matches: 1. This CDR3 region has 14 residues. CDR3 region: CASSHGLAGYEQYF. DNA of the CDR3: TGTGCCAGCAGCCACGGACTAGCGGGCTACGAGCAGTACTTC.

J is TRBJ1-4 and V is TRBV27; D gene ambiguous. V was clipped by 5 bases and J by 4 bases, with 14 bases between them. The CDR3 totals 15 residues. Germline V gives CDR1 MNHEY, CDR2 SMNVEV (reference sequence). DNA for the CDR3: TGTGCCAGCAGTCGAGGAAGGAGTTTTAATGAAAAACTGTTTTTT. Amino acids: CASSRGRSFNEKLFF.

The chain combines TRBV18 with TRBJ2-7; 14 bases line up with TRBD2. V was clipped by 3 bases and J by 1 base; unmatched bases: 2. CDR1 is KGHSH and CDR2 is LQKENI in the germline V gene. This CDR3 is 16 amino acids long. This chain's CDR3 is CASSPGLAGVSYEQYF. The CDR3 nucleotides are TGTGCCAGCTCACCGGGACTAGCGGGAGTGTCCTACGAGCAGTACTTC.

V gene TRBV6-5 combines with J gene TRBJ2-3; 9 bases line up with TRBD2. With V trimmed by 0 bases and J by 8 bases, 9 bases remained unmatched. This CDR3 spans 16 amino acids. CDR1 and CDR2 from the germline V gene are MNHEY and SVGAGI. The CDR3 sequence is CASSYSEGLAGGTQYF. CDR3 DNA: TGTGCCAGCAGTTACTCTGAGGGACTAGCAGGCGGTACGCAGTATTTT.

The chain links TRBV28 to TRBJ2-3, with TRBD1 matching 7 bases. The CDR3 contains 14 residues. Germline V gene data show CDR1 as MDHEN and CDR2 as SYDVKM. V shed 5 bases, J shed 4 bases, and the junction held 6 bases outside the gene matches. CDR3 residues: CASSVDRPADTQYF. The CDR3 bases are TGTGCCAGCAGTGTGGACAGGCCCGCAGATACGCAGTATTTT.

The chain carries TRBV28 and TRBJ1-3, with D uncertain. Germline-derived CDR1 and CDR2 are MDHEN and SYDVKM. V was cut by 2 bases and J by 4 bases, with 9 bases left in between. The CDR3 contains 14 residues. CDR3 bases: TGTGCCAGCAGTTTAGAGGTCCCCGGAAACACCATATATTTT. It codes for CASSLEVPGNTIYF.

The chain carries TRBV4-2 and TRBJ1-1; D remains unclear. CDR3 length equals 13 residues. CDR1 and CDR2 from the germline V gene are LGHNA and YNFKEQ. Trimming removed 1 base from V and 4 bases from J, with 7 bases in between. CDR3 sequence: CASSQGGITEAFF. The CDR3, as DNA: TGTGCCAGCAGCCAAGGAGGGATCACTGAAGCTTTCTTT.

V usage is TRBV5-1 and J usage is TRBJ2-7; 14 nucleotides agree with TRBD2. In germline, CDR1 is SGHRS, CDR2 YFSETQ. The CDR3 consists of 15 residues. With V trimmed by 4 bases and J by 5 bases, 5 bases remained unmatched. The DNA for the CDR3 is TGCGCCAGCAGCGGTGGGACTAGCGGGAGAGACGAGCAGTACTTC. It translates to CASSGGTSGRDEQYF.

This chain uses TRBV6-1 with TRBJ1-5; 9 bases match TRBD1. Germline V lookup: CDR1 MNHNS, CDR2 SASEGT. V gave up 3 bases and J gave up 6 bases; unmatched junction bases: 6. The CDR3 totals 15 residues. The CDR3 DNA reads as TGTGCCAGCAGTGACGGGACAGGGAGGTTTCAGCCCCAGCATTTT. It codes for CASSDGTGRFQPQHF.

V and J are TRBV5-1 and TRBJ1-5; TRBD1 matches 7 bases. The CDR3 contains 15 residues. Germline V CDR1 and CDR2: SGHRS, YFSETQ. The trim removed 4 bases at V and 1 base at J, leaving 5 bases unmatched. The CDR3 sequence is CASSIQGSSNQPQHF. In DNA form, the CDR3 reads TGCGCCAGCAGCATACAGGGGAGCAGCAATCAGCCCCAGCATTTT.

This clone was seen a single time. The rearrangement joins TRBV5-6 to TRBJ1-6; D gene ambiguous. CDR1 and CDR2 (germline): SGHDT, YYEEEE. Deletions cut 5 bases from V and 0 bases from J, with 9 bases between. The length of the CDR3 is 15 residues. CDR3 sequence (DNA): TGTGCCAGCAGTCCCGGGAGCTCCTATAATTCACCCCTCCACTTT. This translates into CASSPGSSYNSPLHF.

The V gene is TRBV10-3, the J gene TRBJ2-3, with a tentative D call TRBD1 (6 bases). Germline V CDR1 and CDR2: ENHRY, SYGVKD. V lost 9 bases, J lost 1 base, and 11 bases lay in between. This CDR3 contains 13 residues. The CDR3 sequence is CAINRDGTDTQYF. The CDR3 DNA follows: TGTGCCATAAACAGGGACGGCACAGATACGCAGTATTTT.

The J gene is TRBJ1-2, the V gene TRBV19, with D hard to call. Trimming took off 3 bases at V and 0 bases at J, with 11 bases between the two ends. Germline CDR1 and CDR2: LNHDA and SQIVND (reference sequence). This CDR3 has 15 amino acids. The CDR3 nucleotides read TGTGCCAGTAGTATCCAGTGGGGAGCTAACTATGGCTACACCTTC. Its protein product is CASSIQWGANYGYTF.

The chain has TRBV27 and TRBJ2-7, with 13 bases matching TRBD2. CDR1 is MNHEY, CDR2 SMNVEV, per germline (reference sequence). The CDR3 has 15 amino acids. V dropped 4 bases and J dropped 4; count of bases not matched to a gene: 4. CDR3 amino acids: CASSSGLAGAYEQYF. CDR3 DNA sequence: TGTGCCAGCAGTTCTGGACTAGCGGGGGCGTACGAGCAGTACTTC.

This clone has a single count. CDR3 nucleotides: TGCGCCAGCAGCCAGGGCCAGACCGGGGATTTCTATGGCTACACCTTC. This codes for CASSQGQTGDFYGYTF. This rearrangement joins TRBV4-1 to TRBJ1-2; D not resolved. The CDR3 runs to 16 residues. The germline V gene has CDR1 MGHRA and CDR2 YSYEKL. The V and J ends lost 3 bases and 4 bases respectively, with 18 bases between them.

V is TRBV2 and J is TRBJ2-3, with TRBD2 matching over 10 bases. Germline-derived CDR1 and CDR2 are SNHLY and FYNNEI. This CDR3 is built from 15 residues. V shed 2 bases and J 4 bases; nucleotides not matched to a gene: 3. CDR3 region: CASSEPSGRSDTQYF. The CDR3 nucleotides read TGTGCCAGCAGTGAACCTAGCGGGAGATCAGATACGCAGTATTTT.

V usage is TRBV6-1 and J usage is TRBJ1-2; TRBD1 aligns across 11 bases. Germline V lookup: CDR1 MNHNS, CDR2 SASEGT. Trimming removed 0 bases from V and 3 bases from J; junction bases left unmatched: 3. The CDR3 has 16 amino acids. In DNA, the CDR3 is TGTGCCAGCAGTGAAGCGGGGACAGGGGGAGACTATGGCTACACCTTC. Amino acid sequence: CASSEAGTGGDYGYTF.